The clone carrying this TCR beta chain was observed a few times. Only in-frame clones appear in the TCRdb table, and some are missing; sequencing was by immunoSEQ multiplex PCR. The repertoire holds around 75,000 clones, with 60% to 85% as singletons. This sample was taken from a study of blood T cell repertoires in COVID-19. Trimming stripped 4 bases from V and 1 base from J, with 8 bases between. The CDR3 is 13 amino acids. Germline CDR1 and CDR2: LGHDT and YNNKEL (reference sequence). The sample was peripheral blood. This sequence originates from an elderly woman with active or convalescent COVID-19. The genes are TRBV3-1 (or the pseudogene TRBV3-2) and TRBJ2-7; tentative D call: TRBD1 (6 bases). CDR3 region: CASSLRGSYEQYF. CDR3 nucleotide sequence: TGTGCCAGCAGCCTCAGGGGATCCTACGAGCAGTACTTC.